Below, 25 T cell receptor beta chains from the same sample are listed, as sequenced in a study of blood T cells in healthy people across ages. Next came a second PCR, run for about 6 to 11 cycles, which used a sample-barcoded 5' primer along with a J-beta primer mix. A single record per CDR3 protein comes from TCRdb applying MiXCR to the 5' RACE reads. The table records roughly 1 million distinct CDR3 sequences, under 30% of them present only once. These data were likewise used in another study, on T cells of mothers and their children.

Sequenced sample: blood. All receptors come from a girl aged 2 to 9 in good health.

This chain joins TRBV10-2 and TRBJ2-5; TRBD1 agrees at 8 bases. TRBJ2-7 explains the end of the DNA better; the J call may be wrong. This CDR3 comprises 14 residues. CDR1 is WSHSY and CDR2 is SAAADI in the germline V gene. Here the CDR3 reads CASMGQGASYEQYF. CDR3 coding DNA: TGCGCCAGCATGGGGCAGGGGGCCTCCTACGAGCAGTACTTC.

The chain links TRBV14 to TRBJ1-1, with D perhaps TRBD1 (5 bases). Per germline, CDR1 SGHDN and CDR2 FVKESK. V was trimmed by 4 bases and J by 0 bases, leaving 15 bases between them. The CDR3 runs 16 residues. For the CDR3, the DNA is TGTGCCAGCAGCCTATATCTCGGGACTCTGAACACTGAAGCTTTCTTT. Protein product: CASSLYLGTLNTEAFF.

Only a few counts were recorded for this clonotype. J is TRBJ2-7 and V is TRBV15, with D possibly being TRBD1 (6 bases). The CDR3 length is 14 residues. Trimming left V 2 bases short and J 3 bases short, with 11 bases between. The V gene's germline CDR1 is LNHNV and CDR2 YYDKDF (reference sequence). CDR3 bases: TGTGCCACCAGCAGATCCGGGACAAACTACGAGCAGTACTTC. It codes for CATSRSGTNYEQYF.

This clonotype was recorded only once. The chain carries TRBV3-1 and TRBJ1-5; no definite D call. Germline V lookup: CDR1 LGHDT, CDR2 YNNKEL (reference sequence). Deletions cut 0 bases from V and 3 bases from J, with 9 bases between. This CDR3 region has 15 residues. The CDR3 bases are TGTGCCAGCAGCCAAGAAGGGAGGCTCAATCAGCCCCAGCATTTT. Its translation is CASSQEGRLNQPQHF.

A few counts support this clonotype. The chain carries TRBV29-1 and TRBJ2-1, with 8 bases aligning to TRBD1. The V gene's germline CDR1 is SQVTM and CDR2 ANQGSEA. V trimming: 7 bases; J trimming: 0 bases; junction bases outside the gene matches: 8. There are 15 residues in the CDR3. The CDR3: CSASGQGGSYNEQFF. Written as DNA, the CDR3 is TGCAGCGCAAGTGGACAGGGCGGCTCCTACAATGAGCAGTTCTTC.

This chain links TRBV5-6 with TRBJ2-5, with 7 nucleotides matching TRBD2. The ends lost 4 bases at V and 9 bases at J; junction bases unmatched: 6. This CDR3 is 12 amino acids long. Germline lookup yields CDR1 SGHDT and CDR2 YYEEEE. The CDR3 is CASSAGTSAQYF. CDR3 coding DNA: TGTGCCAGCAGCGCCGGCACTAGCGCCCAGTACTTC.

This clonotype was found a few times. The DNA for the CDR3 is TGCAGCGCGCGACTAGCGGCCTACAATGAGCAGTTCTTC. This gives the protein CSARLAAYNEQFF. V is TRBV29-1 and J is TRBJ2-1; TRBD2 matches 9 bases. Germline V gives CDR1 SQVTM, CDR2 ANQGSEA. The V gene end was trimmed by 7 bases and the J gene end by 2 bases; junction bases not matched to a gene: 3. This CDR3 comprises 13 residues.

The V gene is TRBV11-2, the J gene TRBJ1-1; D is perhaps TRBD1 (5 bases). V lost 4 bases to trimming and J lost 1 base, with 10 bases between them. This CDR3 has 14 amino acids. CDR1 is SGHAT and CDR2 is FQNNGV in the germline V gene. The CDR3 nucleotides are TGTGCCAGCAGCTCCCGACAGCAGAACACTGAAGCTTTCTTT. Protein: CASSSRQQNTEAFF.

The chain employs TRBV29-1 and TRBJ1-3; maybe TRBD1 (6 bases). Trimming pared 4 bases from V and 1 base from J, leaving 11 bases between. Germline CDR1 and CDR2: SQVTM and ANQGSEA. There are 14 residues in the CDR3. CDR3 DNA: TGCAGCGTTGGGACAGAGGGATCTGGAAACACCATATATTTT. It is translated as CSVGTEGSGNTIYF.

This clonotype was detected only a few times. The chain couples TRBV7-2 to TRBJ2-5; 7 bases match TRBD2. Germline CDR1 SGHTA, CDR2 FQGNSA. This CDR3 has 16 residues. V trimming: 2 bases; J trimming: 0 bases; junction bases outside the gene matches: 6. CDR3 DNA: TGTGCCAGCAGCTTACATCTAGCGGAACACCAAGAGACCCAGTACTTC. It codes for CASSLHLAEHQETQYF. Looking up the rest from reference TRBV7-2 and TRBJ2-5 gives the full variable domain: GAGVSQSPSNKVTEKGKDVELRCDPISGHTALYWYRQSLGQGLEFLIYFQGNSAPDKSGLPSDRFSAERTGGSVSTLTIQRTQQEDSAVYLCASSLHLAEHQETQYFGPGTRLLVL.

Notes on this clonotype: A junction boundary mismatches the germline segment, possibly from a read error. J is TRBJ2-7 and V is TRBV6-1; TRBD1 might be the D (5 bases). The CDR3 covers 13 residues. CDR1 is MNHNS and CDR2 is SASEGT in the germline V gene. CDR3 residues: CASSESPGYAQYF. In nucleotides, the CDR3 is TGTGCCAGCAGTGAATCTCCAGGGTACGCGCAGTACTTC.

This clonotype was observed a few times. This chain links TRBV6-5 with TRBJ1-2; D unclear. This CDR3 comprises 13 residues. The V gene lost 4 bases and the J gene lost 8 bases, with 14 bases spanning the gap. Germline lookup yields CDR1 MNHEY and CDR2 SVGAGI. CDR3 in amino acids: CASSLFPLIGYTF. For the CDR3, the DNA is TGTGCCAGCAGTTTATTCCCTCTGATCGGCTACACCTTC.

The chain couples TRBV5-1 to TRBJ2-1, with D tentatively TRBD2 (5 bases). The V end was cut by 0 bases, the J end by 8 bases, with 12 bases between. This CDR3 comprises 14 residues. Germline V gene lookup returns CDR1 SGHRS and CDR2 YFSETQ. CDR3 nucleotides: TGCGCCAGCAGCTTGGCCGAGGGCTTTGATGAGCAGTTCTTC. It yields the protein CASSLAEGFDEQFF.

J is TRBJ1-2 and V is TRBV12-3 or TRBV12-4; a weak D match, TRBD1 (5 bases). Trimming left V 8 bases short and J 0 bases short, with 16 bases between. The CDR3 length is 15 residues. This CDR3 is CASHPPGGSNYGYTF. The CDR3 nucleotides are TGTGCCAGCCATCCTCCTGGGGGGTCTAACTATGGCTACACCTTC.

The CDR3 DNA follows: TGTGCCAGCAGCTTAGTTCCGAGTACCGACAATGAGCAGTTCTTC. Residues: CASSLVPSTDNEQFF. J is TRBJ2-5 and V is TRBV7-8; D call uncertain. The J call could be wrong; TRBJ2-1 is a better fit for the DNA end. Germline CDR1 reads SGHVS; CDR2 reads FQNEAQ. The CDR3 has 15 amino acids.

The genes are TRBV20-1 and TRBJ1-4; perhaps TRBD1 as D (5 bases). The V gene lost 3 bases and the J gene lost 13 bases, with 15 bases spanning the gap. Germline CDR1 and CDR2: DFQATT and SNEGSKA (reference sequence). The CDR3 spans 12 residues. CDR3 in amino acids: CSARVQGLILFF. CDR3 bases: TGCAGTGCTAGGGTTCAGGGCTTGATACTGTTTTTT.

The chain links TRBV2 to TRBJ2-1, with 12 bases identical to TRBD2. The CDR3 extends over 17 amino acids. The V and J ends lost 1 base and 3 bases, in that order; junction bases with no gene match: 4. CDR1 is SNHLY and CDR2 is FYNNEI in the germline V gene. The CDR3 here is CASSEVELAGGYNEQFF. As DNA, the CDR3 is TGTGCCAGCAGTGAAGTCGAACTAGCGGGAGGCTACAATGAGCAGTTCTTC.

This clonotype has more than one count but fewer than ten. This may be a read error, as it is one base from a much larger clone. The V call is TRBV2, the J call TRBJ1-1, with D possibly TRBD1 on 5 matching bases. This CDR3 has 11 residues. V lost 8 bases and J lost 5, with 9 bases in between. From germline, CDR1 is SNHLY and CDR2 FYNNEI. The CDR3, as DNA: TGTGCCAGCCAGTGGGGGACTGAAGCTTTCTTT. This sequence encodes CASQWGTEAFF.

This chain links TRBV7-2 with TRBJ1-6, with 9 bases matching TRBD1. The J segment lost 7 bases and the V segment lost 7 bases, leaving 14 bases of the junction unmatched. This CDR3 is 17 amino acids long. CDR1 is SGHTA, CDR2 FQGNSA, per germline. This CDR3 is CASTWGLGDRVNSPLHF. CDR3 nucleotides: TGTGCCAGCACCTGGGGCCTCGGGGACAGGGTGAATTCACCCCTCCACTTT.

This chain links TRBV29-1 with TRBJ1-4, with D possibly TRBD1 on 5 matching bases. Germline values: CDR1 SQVTM, CDR2 ANQGSEA. V was shortened by 6 bases and J by 0 bases, with 11 bases between the two germline ends. The CDR3 covers 14 residues. In DNA form, the CDR3 reads TGCAGCGTGACGCGGACAACAACTAATGAAAAACTGTTTTTT. The encoded protein is CSVTRTTTNEKLFF.

This clonotype was seen more than once but under ten times. The chain has TRBV10-2 and TRBJ2-2; D is unresolved. Trimming removed 6 bases at V and 5 bases at J, with 16 bases between. Germline V gene sequence: CDR1 WSHSY, CDR2 SAAADI. This CDR3 comprises 15 residues. This CDR3 reads CASSPHRTETGELFF. In DNA, the CDR3 is TGCGCCAGCAGCCCCCACCGGACGGAGACCGGGGAGCTGTTTTTT.

Ten or more counts support this clonotype. This chain joins TRBV24-1 and TRBJ2-2; 8 bases agree with TRBD2. V gave up 9 bases and J gave up 3 bases; unmatched junction bases: 2. Germline CDR1 and CDR2: KGHDR and SFDVKD. The CDR3 spans 13 residues. CDR3 nucleotides: TGTGCCACCGCCGGGGGGGACACCGGGGAGCTGTTTTTT. Amino acid sequence: CATAGGDTGELFF.

This chain uses TRBV18 with TRBJ2-5; TRBD1 agrees at 9 bases. The J call may not be correct, given that the DNA end is closer to TRBJ2-7. CDR1 is KGHSH, CDR2 LQKENI, per germline. The CDR3 loop spans 14 amino acids. CDR3 in amino acids: CASSPAQGAYEQYF. The CDR3, as DNA: TGTGCCAGCTCACCGGCACAGGGGGCGTACGAGCAGTACTTC.

This clonotype was seen more than once but under ten times. This sequence joins TRBV27 and TRBJ1-2; no clear D gene. The CDR3 length is 13 residues. Trimming pared 6 bases from V and 5 bases from J, leaving 13 bases between. CDR1 is MNHEY and CDR2 is SMNVEV in the germline V gene (reference sequence). The CDR3 spells CASRRKPSYGYTF. CDR3 bases: TGTGCCAGCAGGAGAAAACCGTCATATGGCTACACCTTC.

This clonotype showed up just a few times. The V gene is TRBV4-1, the J gene TRBJ1-2; D not resolved. The CDR3 loop spans 14 amino acids. CDR1 and CDR2 (germline): MGHRA, YSYEKL. The V gene lost 3 bases and the J gene lost 2 bases, with 10 bases spanning the gap. CDR3 in amino acids: CASSQHGVNYGYTF. Written as DNA, the CDR3 is TGCGCCAGCAGCCAGCACGGGGTCAACTATGGCTACACCTTC.